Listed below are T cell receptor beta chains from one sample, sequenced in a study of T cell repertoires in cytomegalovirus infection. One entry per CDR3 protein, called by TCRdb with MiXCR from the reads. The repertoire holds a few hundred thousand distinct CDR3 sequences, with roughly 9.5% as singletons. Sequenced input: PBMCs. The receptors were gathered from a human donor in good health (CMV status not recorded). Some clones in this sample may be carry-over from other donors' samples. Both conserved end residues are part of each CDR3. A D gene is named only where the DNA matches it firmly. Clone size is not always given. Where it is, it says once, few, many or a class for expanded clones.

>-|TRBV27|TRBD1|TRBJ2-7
TGTGCCAGCAGTCCCCGATTGACAGGGGTTAACGAGCAGTACTTC
CASSPRLTGVNEQYF
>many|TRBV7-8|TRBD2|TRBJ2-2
TGTGCCAGCAGCCCCGCCCTAGCGGGGGGATACACCGGGGAGCTGTTTTTT
CASSPALAGGYTGELFF
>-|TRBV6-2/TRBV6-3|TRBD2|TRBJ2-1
TGTGCCAGCAGTTACCGGACTAGCGGACTAAATAATGAGCAGTTCTTC
CASSYRTSGLNNEQFF
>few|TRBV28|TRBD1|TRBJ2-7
TGTGCCAGCAGCTTATTACAGGGGGTGTACGAGCAGTACTTC
CASSLLQGVYEQYF
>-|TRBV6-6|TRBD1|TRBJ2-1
TGTGCCAGCAGTTACCAGGGACAGCTTAACAATAAGCAGTTCTTC
CASSYQGQLNNKQFF
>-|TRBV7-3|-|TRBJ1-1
TGTGCCAGCAGCGCTGGACAGTGGAACACTGAAGCTTTCTTT
CASSAGQWNTEAFF
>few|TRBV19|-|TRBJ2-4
TGTGCCAGTAGCCCATCGTCAGGGGGCGCGGGGGACAAAAACATTCAGTACTTC
CASSPSSGGAGDKNIQYF
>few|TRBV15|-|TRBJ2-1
TGTGCCACCAGCAGAGATCCGGTTCTGACCTACAATGAGCAGTTCTTC
CATSRDPVLTYNEQFF
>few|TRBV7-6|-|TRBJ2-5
TGTGCCAGCAGCTTGGCGGGTCTGGAGGAGACCCAGTACTTC
CASSLAGLEETQYF
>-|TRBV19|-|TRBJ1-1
TGTGCCAGTACTATCTCCTCGGGAGGGGCAGCAGAAGCTTTCTTT
CASTISSGGAAEAFF
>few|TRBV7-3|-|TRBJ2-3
TGTGCCAGCAGCCCCGCTAGCCTAACCCCCATTTTT
CASSPASLTPIF
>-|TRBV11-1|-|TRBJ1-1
TGTGCCAGCAGCCCCAGATTCCAAGAAGCTTTCTTT
CASSPRFQEAFF
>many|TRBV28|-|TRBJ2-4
TGTGCCAGCAGAACCTCGACAGGCGGGGAAAACATTCAGTACTTC
CASRTSTGGENIQYF
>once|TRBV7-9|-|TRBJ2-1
TGTGCCAGCAGCTTCCTAGGGTATGAGCAGTTCTTC
CASSFLGYEQFF
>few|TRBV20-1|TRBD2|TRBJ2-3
TGCAGTGCTACCTTGGCGGGAGTTCAGGGTACGCAGTATTTT
CSATLAGVQGTQYF
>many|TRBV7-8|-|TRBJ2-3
TGTGCCAGCAGCTTATCAGGGGTAACGATGGGCACAGATACGCAGTATTTT
CASSLSGVTMGTDTQYF
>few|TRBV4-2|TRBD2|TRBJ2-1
TGTGCCAGCAGCCAAGATCTTGCGGGAGGGCCAGTGGACGAGCAGTTCTTC
CASSQDLAGGPVDEQFF
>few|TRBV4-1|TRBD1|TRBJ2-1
TGCGCCAGCAGCCAAAGACAGGGAAGATTCGACTCCTACAATGAGCAGTTCTTC
CASSQRQGRFDSYNEQFF
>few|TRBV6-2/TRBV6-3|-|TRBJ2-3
TGTGCCAGCAACCGCGGTCGGGATGCGGATACGCAGTATTTT
CASNRGRDADTQYF
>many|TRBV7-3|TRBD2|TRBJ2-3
TGTGCCAGCAGCCCTGCCCGGGGGGGCCTCACAGATACGCAGTATTTT
CASSPARGGLTDTQYF
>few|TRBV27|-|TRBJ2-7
TGTGCCAGCAGCTTCCGCGGTTCCAGCGAGCAGTACTTC
CASSFRGSSEQYF
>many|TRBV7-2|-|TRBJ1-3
TGTGCCAGCAGCCCCCAGAATATTAGAAACACCATATATTTT
CASSPQNIRNTIYF
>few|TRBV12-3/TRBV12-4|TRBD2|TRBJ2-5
TGTGCCAGCAGTTCCCCTAGCGGGGGAGTTAAAGAGACCCAGTACTTC
CASSSPSGGVKETQYF
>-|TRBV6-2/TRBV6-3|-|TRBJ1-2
TGTGCCAGCAAACAACCGGGCCCCTATGGCTACACCTTC
CASKQPGPYGYTF
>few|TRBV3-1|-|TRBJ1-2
TGTGCCAGCAGCCAACAGGGACCTGGTGGCTACACCTTC
CASSQQGPGGYTF
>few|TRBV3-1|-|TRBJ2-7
TGTGCCAGCAGCCAAGAGATTGGTCGGGGGTACGAGCAGTACTTC
CASSQEIGRGYEQYF